A single sample is the source of the 5 T cell receptor beta chains below, sequenced in a study of radiotherapy plus CTLA-4 blockade in lung cancer. Sequencing was performed with immunoSEQ multiplex PCR; in TCRdb, only in-frame clones are kept and a portion is missing. Of some 110,000 clones listed, roughly 77% were seen once; the top ten hold around 3.3%. This specimen consisted of peripheral blood, obtained from a patient treated with radiotherapy plus ipilimumab. The receptors derive from a human donor with non-small cell lung cancer that progressed on radiotherapy plus ipilimumab. Some clones in this sample may be carry-over from other donors' samples.

The V gene is TRBV5-6, the J gene TRBJ2-2, with D perhaps matching TRBD1 (5 bases). This CDR3 contains 13 residues. V was clipped by 4 bases and J by 5 bases, with 9 bases between them. CDR1 SGHDT and CDR2 YYEEEE come from the germline V gene. CDR3 protein: CASSPRVTGELFF. In DNA, the CDR3 is TGTGCCAGCAGCCCCAGGGTTACCGGGGAGCTGTTTTTT.

The rearrangement joins TRBV4-2 to TRBJ2-3, with a possible D match to TRBD2 (6 bases). This CDR3 has 15 residues. V was clipped by 4 bases and J by 0 bases, with 11 bases between them. CDR1 and CDR2 (germline): LGHNA, YNFKEQ. The CDR3 loop is CASSPLGGSTDTQYF. Written as DNA, the CDR3 is TGTGCCAGCAGCCCCCTCGGGGGTAGCACAGATACGCAGTATTTT.

This chain connects TRBV13 to TRBJ2-3; 10 bases are a match to TRBD2. The CDR3 loop spans 19 amino acids. Germline lookup yields CDR1 PRHDT and CDR2 FYEKMQ (reference sequence). The junction had 19 bases not matched to a gene; V was cut back by 4 bases and J by 6 bases. As DNA, the CDR3 is TGTGCCAGCAGCTCACACCGGGGACTAGCGTGGGGGGCCACGGATACGCAGTATTTT. It is translated as CASSSHRGLAWGATDTQYF. Variable domain in full (rest from reference TRBV13 and TRBJ2-3): AAGVIQSPRHLIKEKRETATLKCYPIPRHDTVYWYQQGPGQDPQFLISFYEKMQSDKGSIPDRFSAQQFSDYHSELNMSSLELGDSALYFCASSSHRGLAWGATDTQYFGPGTRLTVL.

The gene calls are TRBV7-3 and TRBJ1-1; TRBD1 is a possible D gene (5 bases). CDR3 length: 14 amino acids. The germline V gene has CDR1 SGHTA and CDR2 FQGTGA. Trimming stripped 2 bases from V and 4 bases from J, with 11 bases between. The CDR3 DNA follows: TGTGCCAGCAGCTTATGGGGGGATGGCACTGAAGCTTTCTTT. Translated: CASSLWGDGTEAFF. Drawing the rest from reference TRBV7-3 and TRBJ1-1, the complete variable domain is GAGVSQTPSNKVTEKGKYVELRCDPISGHTALYWYRQSLGQGPEFLIYFQGTGAADDSGLPNDRFFAVRPEGSVSTLKIQRTERGDSAVYLCASSLWGDGTEAFFGQGTRLTVV.

This chain links TRBV7-9 with TRBJ1-1; tentative D call: TRBD1 (6 bases). Germline V gene lookup returns CDR1 SEHNR and CDR2 FQNEAQ (reference sequence). The V end lost 5 bases, the J end lost 0 bases, and 13 bases lay between the germline ends. The CDR3 has 15 residues. The CDR3 loop is CASSPWTDLNTEAFF. The CDR3 coding sequence is TGTGCCAGCAGCCCGTGGACAGACCTGAACACTGAAGCTTTCTTT.